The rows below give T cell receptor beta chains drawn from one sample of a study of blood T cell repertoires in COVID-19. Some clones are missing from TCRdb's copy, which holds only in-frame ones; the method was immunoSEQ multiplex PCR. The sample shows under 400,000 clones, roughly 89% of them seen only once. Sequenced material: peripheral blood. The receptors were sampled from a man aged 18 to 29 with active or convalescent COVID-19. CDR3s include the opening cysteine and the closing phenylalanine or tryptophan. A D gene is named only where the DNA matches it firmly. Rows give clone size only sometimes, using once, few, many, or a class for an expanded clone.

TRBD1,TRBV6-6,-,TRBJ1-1,TGTGCCAGCAGTTACCCAGGGGGCACTGAAGCTTTCTTT,CASSYPGGTEAFF
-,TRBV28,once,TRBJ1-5,TGTGCCAGCAGTCAACAGGAACAGCCCCAGCATTTT,CASSQQEQPQHF
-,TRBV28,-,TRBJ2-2,TGTGCCAGCAGTTTATCAGGGCAGGGGGGCTACACCGGGGAGCTGTTTTTT,CASSLSGQGGYTGELFF
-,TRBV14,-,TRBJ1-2,TGTGCCAGCAGCCAAGCCGGACTCTATGGCTACACCTTC,CASSQAGLYGYTF
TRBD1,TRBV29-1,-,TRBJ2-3,TGCAGCGTTGACCGGACAGGCCCAGATACGCAGTATTTT,CSVDRTGPDTQYF
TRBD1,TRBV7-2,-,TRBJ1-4,TGTGCCAGCAGCTTCGACAGGGGGCTAGGTGAAAAACTGTTTTTT,CASSFDRGLGEKLFF
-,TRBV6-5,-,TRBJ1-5,TGTGCCAGCAGTCGGAGAGATAGCAATCAGCCCCAGCATTTT,CASSRRDSNQPQHF
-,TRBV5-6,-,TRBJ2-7,TGTGCCAGCAGCTGGGACATATCCTCCTACGAGCAGTACTTC,CASSWDISSYEQYF
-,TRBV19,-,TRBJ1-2,TGTGCCAGTAGTGCCCGGGACACCGATCGCTACACCTTC,CASSARDTDRYTF
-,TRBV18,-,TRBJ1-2,TGTGCCAGCTCACCTGATACAGACTATGGCTACACCTTC,CASSPDTDYGYTF
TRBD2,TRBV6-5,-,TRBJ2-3,TGTGCCAGCAGTTCGGGGGGTTTCGGGACAGATACGCAGTATTTT,CASSSGGFGTDTQYF
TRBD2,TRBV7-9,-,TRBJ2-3,TGTGCCAGCAGCTTAGCAGGACTAGCGGGGGATACGGCGGATACGCAGTATTTT,CASSLAGLAGDTADTQYF
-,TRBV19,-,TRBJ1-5,TGTGCCAGTAGTTTCAGGGGAAGTAGCAATCAGCCCCAGCATTTT,CASSFRGSSNQPQHF
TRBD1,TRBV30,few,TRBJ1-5,TGTGCCTGGAACCTTCCGGGACAGGGTTTGCCCCAGCATTTT,CAWNLPGQGLPQHF
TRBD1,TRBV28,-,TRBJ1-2,TGTGCCAGCAGAACGACAGGGCCGACAGGTGGCTATGGCTACACCTTC,CASRTTGPTGGYGYTF
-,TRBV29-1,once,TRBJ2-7,TGCAGCGTTAAACAGGGAGGGCCCTACGAGCAGTACTTC,CSVKQGGPYEQYF
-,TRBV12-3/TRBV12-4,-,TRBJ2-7,TGTGCCAGCAGCCGGGTCCTCTACGAGCAGTACTTC,CASSRVLYEQYF
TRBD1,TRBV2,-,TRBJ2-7,TGTGCCAGCCACGGGACAGGGGGTAGAAGGGAGCAGTACTTC,CASHGTGGRREQYF
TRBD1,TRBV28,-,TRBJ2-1,TGTGCCAGCAGTTTCACCGGGACAGCATACAATGAGCAGTTCTTC,CASSFTGTAYNEQFF
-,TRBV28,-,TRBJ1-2,TGTGCCAGCAGGGCGGCATCAACCTATGGCTACACCTTC,CASRAASTYGYTF
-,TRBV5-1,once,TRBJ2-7,TGCGCCAGCAGCCCAGATCTAGCCGCCTATAACTCCTACGAGCAGTACTTC,CASSPDLAAYNSYEQYF
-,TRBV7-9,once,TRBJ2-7,TGTGCCAGCAGCCCACCGACAGCATTCAGGGAGCAGTACTTC,CASSPPTAFREQYF
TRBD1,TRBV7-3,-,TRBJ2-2,TGTGCCAGCAGCCCAGGACAGGGGGCAACCGGGGAGCTGTTTTTT,CASSPGQGATGELFF
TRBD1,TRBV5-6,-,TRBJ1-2,TGTGCCAGCAGCACCCGGCGCAGACAGGGTGGGTATGGCTACACCTTC,CASSTRRRQGGYGYTF
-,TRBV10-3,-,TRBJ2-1,TGTGCCATCTCCGAAGATGACAGCTACAATGAGCAGTTCTTC,CAISEDDSYNEQFF
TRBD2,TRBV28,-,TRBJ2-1,TGTGCCAGCAGTCCTCTAGCGGGGGGATACAATGAGCAGTTCTTC,CASSPLAGGYNEQFF
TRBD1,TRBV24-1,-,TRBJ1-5,TGTGCCACCAGTGATCCGGGACAGGGGGATCAGCCCCAGCATTTT,CATSDPGQGDQPQHF
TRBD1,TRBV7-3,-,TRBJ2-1,TGTGCCAGCACCATGGCTGGGACAGGGGTCAATGAGCAGTTCTTC,CASTMAGTGVNEQFF
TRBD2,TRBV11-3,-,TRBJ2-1,TGTGCCAGCAGCTTAGGGGGAGGGGCAGGGAGGTGGGAGCAGTTCTTC,CASSLGGGAGRWEQFF
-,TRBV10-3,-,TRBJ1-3,TGTGCCGTTCAAGGGGGGGGACAATTCCCCCCCATATATTTT,CAVQGGGQFPPIYF
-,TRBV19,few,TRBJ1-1,TGTGCCAGTAGTCAAGGACAGATGGGCACTGAAGCTTTCTTT,CASSQGQMGTEAFF
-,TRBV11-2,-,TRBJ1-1,TGTGCCAGCAGCCCCCATGTTACTGAAGCTTTCTTT,CASSPHVTEAFF
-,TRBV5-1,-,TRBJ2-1,TGCGCCAGCAGCTTTACTACGGTGGATGAGCAGTTCTTC,CASSFTTVDEQFF
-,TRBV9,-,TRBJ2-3,TGTGCCAGCTCTGAGGGGGCTAGCGGGTCCGGCACAGATACGCAGTATTTT,CASSEGASGSGTDTQYF
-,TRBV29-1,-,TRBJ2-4,TGCAGCGTTGAGGGCAGGGCCAAAAACATTCAGTACTTC,CSVEGRAKNIQYF
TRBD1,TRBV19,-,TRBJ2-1,TGTGCCAGTAGTATTTGGGGACAGGGTGGCAATGAGCAGTTCTTC,CASSIWGQGGNEQFF
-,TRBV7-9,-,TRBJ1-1,TGTGCCAGCAGCTTAGGACAGGCGAACACTGAAGCTTTCTTT,CASSLGQANTEAFF
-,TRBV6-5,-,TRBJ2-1,TGTGCCAGCAGCCCCTTTTTGGAGCAGTTCTTC,CASSPFLEQFF
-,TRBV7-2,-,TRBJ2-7,TGTGCCAGCAGCTTAGAGTCAGTAAACTACGAGCAGTACTTC,CASSLESVNYEQYF
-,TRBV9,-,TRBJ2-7,TGTGCCAGCAGCGTAGGCAGGGGCGGTACCTACGAGCAGTACTTC,CASSVGRGGTYEQYF
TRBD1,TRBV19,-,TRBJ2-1,TGTGCCAGTAGTACGACAGGGGGCGGCTACAATGAGCAGTTCTTC,CASSTTGGGYNEQFF
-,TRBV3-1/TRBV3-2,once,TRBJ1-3,TGTGCCAGCAGGCCCAATCCGCGCCCCCGAGGGAGAAACACCATATATTTT,CASRPNPRPRGRNTIYF
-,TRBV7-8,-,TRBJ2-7,TGTGCCAGCAGCCAGACAGCTTCCTACGAGCAGTACTTC,CASSQTASYEQYF
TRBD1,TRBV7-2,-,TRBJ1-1,TGTGCCAGCAGCTACGAGAGGACAGGGGCCAACACTGAAGCTTTCTTT,CASSYERTGANTEAFF
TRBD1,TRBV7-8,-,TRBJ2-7,TGTGCCAGCAGCTTAGTTAGGACAGGGGGCCGGTACGAGCAGTACTTC,CASSLVRTGGRYEQYF
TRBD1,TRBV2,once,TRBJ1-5,TGTGCCAGCAGTGGGACAGGGTTTACAAGGCATTTT,CASSGTGFTRHF
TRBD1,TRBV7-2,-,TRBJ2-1,TGTGCCAGCAGCTTTACAGGGGTTATCACCTACAATGAGCAGTTCTTC,CASSFTGVITYNEQFF
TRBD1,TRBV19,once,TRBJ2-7,TGTGCCAGTAGTCGGACAGGGGGCCGGAACGAGCAGTACTTC,CASSRTGGRNEQYF
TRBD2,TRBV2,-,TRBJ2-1,TGTGCCAGCAACGAATTGGGCCTAGCGGAGTACAATGAGCAGTTCTTC,CASNELGLAEYNEQFF
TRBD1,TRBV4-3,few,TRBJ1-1,TGCGCCAGCAGCCAGATTAAGGACAGGGGGCTATTAGGCACTGAAGCTTTCTTT,CASSQIKDRGLLGTEAFF
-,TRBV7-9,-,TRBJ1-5,TGTGCCAGCAGCGCACCTGCTTTGGGCGAGCAGCCCCAGCATTTT,CASSAPALGEQPQHF
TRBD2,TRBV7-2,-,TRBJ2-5,TGTGCCAGCAGCTTGAGACTAGCGGGAGATGGGGTGACCCAGTACTTC,CASSLRLAGDGVTQYF
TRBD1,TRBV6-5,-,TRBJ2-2,TGTGCCAGCAAACCCGGGACAGGGGGTTCCGGGGAGCTGTTTTTT,CASKPGTGGSGELFF
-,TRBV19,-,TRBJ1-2,TGTGCCAGTAGTCCAAGGACAGATACTAACTATGGCTACACCTTC,CASSPRTDTNYGYTF